The rows below give T cell receptor beta chains drawn from one sample of a study of vaccination effects on CD4 cells after COVID-19. Their recognized antigens are unknown. Sequencing was performed with immunoSEQ multiplex PCR; in TCRdb, only in-frame clones are kept and a portion is missing. The table lists under 35,000 clones, 65% to 80% of them singletons, with about 10% in the top ten. The sample consisted of CD4+ T cells from PBMCs cultured with HCoV-NL63 spike peptides, taken after COVID-19 vaccination. Receptors originate from a human donor who received a COVID-19 vaccine. CDR3s include the opening cysteine and the closing phenylalanine or tryptophan. A D gene is named only where the DNA matches it firmly. The size field is filled for only some rows; it gives once, few, many or a size class.

d_gene: .; j_gene: TRBJ1-4; abundance: medium-sized; v_gene: TRBV12-5; CDR3nt: TGTGCTAGTGGTTTGACGGAATCCTGGGAGGGGAATGAAAAACTGTTTTTT; CDR3aa: CASGLTESWEGNEKLFF
d_gene: .; j_gene: TRBJ1-1; abundance: .; v_gene: TRBV29-1; CDR3nt: TGCAGCGTTGGTGTCGGGGGGATGAACACTGAAGCTTTCTTT; CDR3aa: CSVGVGGMNTEAFF
d_gene: TRBD2; j_gene: TRBJ2-2; abundance: .; v_gene: TRBV19; CDR3nt: TGTGCCAGTAGTATAGATACGGCTAGCGGGTATTCCGGGGAGCTGTTTTTT; CDR3aa: CASSIDTASGYSGELFF
d_gene: .; j_gene: TRBJ2-1; abundance: once; v_gene: TRBV21-1; CDR3nt: TGTGCCAGCCACGCGGCAGGGGGACGGAGGGGGTTCTTC; CDR3aa: CASHAAGGRRGFF
d_gene: .; j_gene: TRBJ2-1; abundance: .; v_gene: TRBV5-1; CDR3nt: TGCGCCAGCAGCTTGCAATTACGGGAGTTGGGTGAGCAGTTCTTC; CDR3aa: CASSLQLRELGEQFF
d_gene: .; j_gene: TRBJ1-3; abundance: .; v_gene: TRBV18; CDR3nt: TGTGCCAGCTCGCCCAAGGGCTCTGGAAACACCATATATTTT; CDR3aa: CASSPKGSGNTIYF
d_gene: TRBD2; j_gene: TRBJ2-7; abundance: few; v_gene: TRBV6-5; CDR3nt: TGTGCCAGCAGCTCCCAACTAGCGGGAGCGGGCGAGCAGTACTTC; CDR3aa: CASSSQLAGAGEQYF
d_gene: .; j_gene: TRBJ2-1; abundance: .; v_gene: TRBV6-1; CDR3nt: TGTGCCAGCAGTGAAGCCGATCTGGGAGCGTCCTGGTACGATGAGCAGTTCTTC; CDR3aa: CASSEADLGASWYDEQFF
d_gene: .; j_gene: TRBJ2-5; abundance: .; v_gene: TRBV5-6; CDR3nt: TGTGCCAGCAGCTTATTTAGAAGGGGCTACCAAGAGACCCAGTACTTC; CDR3aa: CASSLFRRGYQETQYF
d_gene: .; j_gene: TRBJ1-2; abundance: .; v_gene: TRBV6-1; CDR3nt: TGTGCCAGCAGTGAATCGTGGGGGCAGGGGTATGGCTACACCTTC; CDR3aa: CASSESWGQGYGYTF
d_gene: TRBD1; j_gene: TRBJ1-2; abundance: few; v_gene: TRBV18; CDR3nt: TGTGCCAGCTCACCAGGTCAGGGGGCGAACTATGGCTACACCTTC; CDR3aa: CASSPGQGANYGYTF
d_gene: .; j_gene: TRBJ2-1; abundance: .; v_gene: TRBV15; CDR3nt: TGTGCCACCAGCGGACGATGGGGAAGCGTTTACAATGAGCAGTTCTTC; CDR3aa: CATSGRWGSVYNEQFF
d_gene: .; j_gene: TRBJ1-2; abundance: .; v_gene: TRBV18; CDR3nt: TGTGCCAGCTCACCTGGGGGACAAGGAGTAGGCTACACCTTC; CDR3aa: CASSPGGQGVGYTF
d_gene: TRBD1; j_gene: TRBJ1-1; abundance: .; v_gene: TRBV28; CDR3nt: TGTGCCAGCAGCCGACAGACAGGGGGGCGCACTGAAGCTTTCTTT; CDR3aa: CASSRQTGGRTEAFF
d_gene: TRBD2; j_gene: TRBJ2-3; abundance: .; v_gene: TRBV5-1; CDR3nt: TGCGCCAGCAGCTGGGGTAGCGGGGGATCTGTAAATACGCAGTATTTT; CDR3aa: CASSWGSGGSVNTQYF
d_gene: .; j_gene: TRBJ2-3; abundance: .; v_gene: TRBV7-8; CDR3nt: TGTGCCAGCAGTTATCGGGACCTTGGCCCAGATACGCAGTATTTT; CDR3aa: CASSYRDLGPDTQYF
d_gene: TRBD1; j_gene: TRBJ1-6; abundance: .; v_gene: TRBV11-2; CDR3nt: TGTGCCAGCAGCTTACGGACAGGGCCCAATTCACCCCTCCACTTT; CDR3aa: CASSLRTGPNSPLHF
d_gene: .; j_gene: TRBJ1-1; abundance: once; v_gene: TRBV6-5; CDR3nt: TGTGCCAGCAGTTACCGGTCTGAAGCTTTCTTT; CDR3aa: CASSYRSEAFF
d_gene: TRBD1; j_gene: TRBJ2-7; abundance: .; v_gene: TRBV3-1/TRBV3-2; CDR3nt: TGTGCCAGCAGCAAGCCCCAGGGGGTGGTGGCCTACGAGCAGTACTTC; CDR3aa: CASSKPQGVVAYEQYF
d_gene: .; j_gene: TRBJ2-3; abundance: few; v_gene: TRBV5-1; CDR3nt: TGCGCCAGCAGCCCCTATGCTAGCGCTAGCACAGATACGCAGTATTTT; CDR3aa: CASSPYASASTDTQYF
d_gene: TRBD2; j_gene: TRBJ2-7; abundance: few; v_gene: TRBV10-3; CDR3nt: TGTGCCACCCGGGGGAGCGGGAGCCCCTACGAGCAGTACTTC; CDR3aa: CATRGSGSPYEQYF
d_gene: .; j_gene: TRBJ1-6; abundance: .; v_gene: TRBV30; CDR3nt: TGTGCCTGGAGTTGGGACGATGGGGCTTCGCCCCTCCACTTT; CDR3aa: CAWSWDDGASPLHF
d_gene: TRBD1; j_gene: TRBJ2-2; abundance: .; v_gene: TRBV5-4; CDR3nt: TGTGCCAGCAGCTCCAGGACAGGGTCGGCCACCGGGGAGCTGTTTTTT; CDR3aa: CASSSRTGSATGELFF
d_gene: .; j_gene: TRBJ2-4; abundance: .; v_gene: TRBV29-1; CDR3nt: TGCAGCGTTGAAGAGGCGGGAACCAAAAACATTCAGTACTTC; CDR3aa: CSVEEAGTKNIQYF
d_gene: .; j_gene: TRBJ2-7; abundance: .; v_gene: TRBV6-2/TRBV6-3; CDR3nt: TGTGCCAGCAGTTACCCAGGAGGGGCGCAGGGTTCCTACGAGCAGTACTTC; CDR3aa: CASSYPGGAQGSYEQYF
d_gene: .; j_gene: TRBJ1-4; abundance: .; v_gene: TRBV25-1; CDR3nt: TGTGCCAGCAGTGAAGGAGGCTCGGGTGAAAAACTGTTTTTT; CDR3aa: CASSEGGSGEKLFF
d_gene: .; j_gene: TRBJ2-6; abundance: .; v_gene: TRBV6-1; CDR3nt: TGTGCCAGCAGTGAAGAGGGCTCTGGGGCCAACGTCCTGACTTTC; CDR3aa: CASSEEGSGANVLTF
d_gene: TRBD2; j_gene: TRBJ2-1; abundance: few; v_gene: TRBV11-3; CDR3nt: TGTGCCAGCAGCTTAGACCAGGGAGGTAGCGGGAGTCCTAATGAGCAGTTCTTC; CDR3aa: CASSLDQGGSGSPNEQFF
d_gene: TRBD2; j_gene: TRBJ2-1; abundance: few; v_gene: TRBV4-1; CDR3nt: TGCGCCAGCAGCCCCATGAGGCGGGAGGGCAGGAATGAGCAGTTCTTC; CDR3aa: CASSPMRREGRNEQFF
d_gene: TRBD1; j_gene: TRBJ1-2; abundance: .; v_gene: TRBV30; CDR3nt: TGTGCCTGGAGGTTGACAGGGTTAAACTATGGCTACACCTTC; CDR3aa: CAWRLTGLNYGYTF
d_gene: TRBD1; j_gene: TRBJ2-3; abundance: .; v_gene: TRBV5-1; CDR3nt: TGCGCCAGCAGCTTGGCCAGTCCGGGACAGGGGACAGATACGCAGTATTTT; CDR3aa: CASSLASPGQGTDTQYF